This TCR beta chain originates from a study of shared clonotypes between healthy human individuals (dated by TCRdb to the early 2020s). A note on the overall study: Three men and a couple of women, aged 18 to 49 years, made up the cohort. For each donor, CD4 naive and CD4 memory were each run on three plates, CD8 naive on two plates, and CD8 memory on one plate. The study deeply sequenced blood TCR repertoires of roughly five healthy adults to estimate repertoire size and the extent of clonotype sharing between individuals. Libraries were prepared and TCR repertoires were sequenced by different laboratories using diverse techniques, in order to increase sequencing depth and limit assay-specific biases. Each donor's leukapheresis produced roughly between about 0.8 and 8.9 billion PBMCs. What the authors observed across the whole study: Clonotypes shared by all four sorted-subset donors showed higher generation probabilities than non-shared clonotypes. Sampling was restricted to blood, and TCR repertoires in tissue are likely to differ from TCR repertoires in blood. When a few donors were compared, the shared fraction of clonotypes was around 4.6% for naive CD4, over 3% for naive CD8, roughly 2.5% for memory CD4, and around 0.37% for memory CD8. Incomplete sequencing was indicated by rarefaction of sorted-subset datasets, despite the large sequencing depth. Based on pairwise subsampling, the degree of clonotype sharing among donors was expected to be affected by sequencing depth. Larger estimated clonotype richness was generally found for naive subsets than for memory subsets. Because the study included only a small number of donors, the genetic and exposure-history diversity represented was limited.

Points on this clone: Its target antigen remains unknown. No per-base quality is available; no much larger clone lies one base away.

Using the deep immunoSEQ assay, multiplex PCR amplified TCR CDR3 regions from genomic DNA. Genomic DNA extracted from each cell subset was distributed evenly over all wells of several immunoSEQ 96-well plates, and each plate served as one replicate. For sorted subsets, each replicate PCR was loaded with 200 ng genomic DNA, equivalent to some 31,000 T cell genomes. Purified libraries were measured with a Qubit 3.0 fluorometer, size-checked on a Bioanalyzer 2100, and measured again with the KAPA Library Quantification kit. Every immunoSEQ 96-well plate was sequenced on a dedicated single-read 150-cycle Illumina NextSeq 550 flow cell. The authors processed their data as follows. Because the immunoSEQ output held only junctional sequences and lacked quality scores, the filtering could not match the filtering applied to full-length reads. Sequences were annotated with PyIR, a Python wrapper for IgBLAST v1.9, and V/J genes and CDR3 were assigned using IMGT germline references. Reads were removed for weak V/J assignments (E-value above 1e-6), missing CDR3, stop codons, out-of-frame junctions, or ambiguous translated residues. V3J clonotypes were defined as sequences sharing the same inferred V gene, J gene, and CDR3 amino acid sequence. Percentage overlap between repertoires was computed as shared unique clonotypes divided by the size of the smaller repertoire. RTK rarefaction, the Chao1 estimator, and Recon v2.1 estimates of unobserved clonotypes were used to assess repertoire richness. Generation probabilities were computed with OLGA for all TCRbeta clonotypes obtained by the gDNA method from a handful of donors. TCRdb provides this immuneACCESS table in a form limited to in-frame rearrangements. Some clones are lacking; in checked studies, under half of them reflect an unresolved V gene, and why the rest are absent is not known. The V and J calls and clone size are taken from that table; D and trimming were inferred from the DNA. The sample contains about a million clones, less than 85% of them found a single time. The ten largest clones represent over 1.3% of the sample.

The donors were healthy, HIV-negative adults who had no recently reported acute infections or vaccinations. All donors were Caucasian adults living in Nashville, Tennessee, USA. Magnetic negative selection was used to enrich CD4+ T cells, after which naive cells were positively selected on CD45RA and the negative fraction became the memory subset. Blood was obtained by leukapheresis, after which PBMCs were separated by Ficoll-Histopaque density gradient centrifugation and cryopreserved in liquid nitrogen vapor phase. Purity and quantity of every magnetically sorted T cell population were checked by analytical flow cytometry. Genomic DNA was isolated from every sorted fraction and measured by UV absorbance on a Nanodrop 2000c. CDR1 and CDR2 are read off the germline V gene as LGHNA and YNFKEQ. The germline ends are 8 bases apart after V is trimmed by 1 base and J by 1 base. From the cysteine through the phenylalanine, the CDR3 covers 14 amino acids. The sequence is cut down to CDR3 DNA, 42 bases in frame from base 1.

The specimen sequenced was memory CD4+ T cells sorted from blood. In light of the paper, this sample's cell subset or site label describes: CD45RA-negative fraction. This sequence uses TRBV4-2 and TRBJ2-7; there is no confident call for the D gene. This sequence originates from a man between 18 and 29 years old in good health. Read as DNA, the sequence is TGTGCCAGCAGCCAAGGGCACAGTTCCTACGAGCAGTACTTC. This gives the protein CASSQGHSSYEQYF.